This TCR beta chain originates from a study of PD-L1 blockade in urothelial cancer (dated by TCRdb to 2016 to 2017). Concerning the study at large: All patients started therapy in about 2014 and received atezolizumab 1,200 mg intravenously every 3 weeks. About 90% of the 29 patients were males with bladder-origin urothelial cancer, and about 65% of the roughly 30 reported a prior smoking history. An ECOG performance status of 0 or 1 was recorded for the patients, and 0 to 3 prior chemotherapy regimens had been received by the patients. Blood samples were analyzed 3 weeks after the start of treatment (second dose) and 6 weeks after the start of treatment. Blood samples gave median yields of 141,255 T cells and 80,000 or so unique TCRs, along with a median clonality of about 0.084. The study, an exploratory multi-omic analysis, examined somatic, immune and clinical correlates of response to PD-L1 blockade with atezolizumab in urothelial cancer. Pretreatment tumor samples, along with matched peripheral blood collected serially before and after atezolizumab treatment, underwent TCR sequencing. Durable clinical benefit meant progression-free survival longer than 6 months, and TCR features were also tested against progression-free and overall survival. Whole exome sequencing and RNA sequencing of pretreatment tumors were performed alongside TCR sequencing in the same patients. Several patients achieved durable clinical benefit and approximately 19 did not. Some 30 patients had pretreatment blood TCR-seq, roughly 25 had at least one posttreatment blood collection, and roughly 25 had tumor TCR-seq. Beyond this particular receptor, the publication reports: Patients with durable benefit showed greater expansion of tumor-associated TCR clones in peripheral blood 3 weeks after starting treatment (n of about 20, p = 0.022). A pretreatment peripheral blood TCR clonality below the median was linked to improved progression-free and overall survival. Because of the small sample size (n ≈ 30) and the many exploratory analyses performed, the results are intended to be regarded as hypothesis-generating.

Synthetic TCR analog templates were spiked into each PCR to estimate absolute template abundance from read counts. The immunoSEQ assay was used to amplify TCRbeta CDR3 regions from genomic DNA with bias-controlled V and J gene primers. Sequencing of rearranged TCRbeta segments was done at approximately 20X coverage. As for the original processing: Sequencing errors were corrected by clustering and CDR3s were annotated against IMGT to assign V, D and J genes. Only productive TCRbeta rearrangements were used in downstream analyses, excluding out-of-frame or stop-codon sequences. To compute clonality, Shannon entropy was normalized by the log of the number of unique productive sequences and then subtracted from one. Fisher's exact test with Benjamini-Hochberg correction, using a cutoff of adjusted p below 0.01, was how clones that differed between time points or between blood and tumor were identified. TCRdb carries this immuneACCESS record with in-frame sequences only. Its versions omit some clonotypes, under half of them owing to an unresolved V gene in the studies checked, with the rest unexplained. V and J calls and clone size are copied from that table; D and trimming were computed from the DNA. The sample contains under 100,000 clones, roughly 87% of them found a single time. The top ten clonotypes cover 9.5% of the sample.

The cohort included 29 patients with locally advanced or metastatic urothelial carcinoma who were treated at Memorial Sloan Kettering on a trial protocol. Peripheral blood mononuclear cells were collected from each patient pretreatment and during treatment, giving between 1 and 8 total time points per patient. The Qiagen DNeasy Blood extraction kit was used to purify genomic DNA from total PBMCs and tumor samples. PBMCs were collected pretreatment and during treatment and were isolated and stored as previously described. Concerning this clone itself: Its target antigen remains unknown. No clone much larger than this one lies a single base away; base qualities are absent.

Measured from the cysteine to the phenylalanine, the CDR3 is 15 residues long. Only the CDR3 portion is preserved as DNA: 45 bases, with reading frame beginning at the first base. Per the germline V gene, SQVTM is the CDR1 and ANQGSEA is the CDR2. From V the trimming removes 3 bases and from J it removes 10 bases, while the gene matches leave 10 bases of the junction unaccounted for. The sequenced sample was PBMCs, obtained around atezolizumab (anti-PD-L1) treatment. The chain couples TRBV29-1 to TRBJ2-1; 12 central bases correspond to TRBD2. The sequence derives from an older man with urothelial cancer. The nucleotides are TGCAGCGTTGAGGGGCTAGCGGGAGGGCCGGGGGAGCAGTTCTTC. The encoded protein is CSVEGLAGGPGEQFF.